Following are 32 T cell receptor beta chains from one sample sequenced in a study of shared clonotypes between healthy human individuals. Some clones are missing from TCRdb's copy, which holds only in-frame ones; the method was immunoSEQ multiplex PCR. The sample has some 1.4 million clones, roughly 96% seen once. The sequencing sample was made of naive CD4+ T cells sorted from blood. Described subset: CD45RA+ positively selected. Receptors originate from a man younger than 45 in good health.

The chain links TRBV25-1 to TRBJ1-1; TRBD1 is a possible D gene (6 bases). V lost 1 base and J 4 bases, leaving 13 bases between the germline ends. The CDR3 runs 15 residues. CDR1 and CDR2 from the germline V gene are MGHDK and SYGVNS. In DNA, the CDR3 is TGTGCCAGCAGTGAATTTCGGGGGGCGGCCACTGAAGCTTTCTTT. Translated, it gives CASSEFRGAATEAFF.

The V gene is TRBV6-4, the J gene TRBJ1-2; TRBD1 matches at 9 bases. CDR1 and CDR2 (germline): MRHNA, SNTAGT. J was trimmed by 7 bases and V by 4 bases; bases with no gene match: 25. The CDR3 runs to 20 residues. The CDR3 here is CASSVNPRGQGPLRVSGYTF. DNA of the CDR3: TGTGCCAGCAGTGTAAATCCCCGTGGACAGGGGCCACTCAGGGTCTCTGGCTACACCTTC.

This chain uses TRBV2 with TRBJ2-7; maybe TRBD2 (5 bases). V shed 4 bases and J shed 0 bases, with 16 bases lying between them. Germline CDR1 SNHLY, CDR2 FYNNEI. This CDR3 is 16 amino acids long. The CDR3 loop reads CASSGRGPGSSYEQYF. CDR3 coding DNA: TGTGCCAGCAGTGGACGCGGACCGGGGAGCTCCTACGAGCAGTACTTC.

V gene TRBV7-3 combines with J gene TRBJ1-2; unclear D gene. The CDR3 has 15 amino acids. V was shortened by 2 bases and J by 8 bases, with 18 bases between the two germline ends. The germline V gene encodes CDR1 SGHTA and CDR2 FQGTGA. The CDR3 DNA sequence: TGTGCCAGCAGCTTACTGGAGCCCATCCCGCGAGGCTACACCTTC. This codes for CASSLLEPIPRGYTF.

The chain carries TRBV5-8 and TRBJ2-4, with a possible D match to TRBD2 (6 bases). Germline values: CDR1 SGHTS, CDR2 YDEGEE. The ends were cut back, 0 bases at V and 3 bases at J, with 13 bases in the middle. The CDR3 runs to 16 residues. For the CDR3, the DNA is TGTGCCAGCAGCTTGGCAAGACGGGAGAGCAAAAACATTCAGTACTTC. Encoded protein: CASSLARRESKNIQYF.

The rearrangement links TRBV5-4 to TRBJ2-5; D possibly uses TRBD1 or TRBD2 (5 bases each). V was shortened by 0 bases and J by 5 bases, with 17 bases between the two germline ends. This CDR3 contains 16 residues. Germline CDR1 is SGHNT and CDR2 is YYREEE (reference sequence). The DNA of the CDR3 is TGTGCCAGCAGCTTGGGGGGACCCAACCCTTCGGAGACCCAGTACTTC. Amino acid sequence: CASSLGGPNPSETQYF. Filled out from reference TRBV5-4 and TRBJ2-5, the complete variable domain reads ETGVTQSPTHLIKTRGQQVTLRCSSQSGHNTVSWYQQALGQGPQFIFQYYREEENGRGNFPPRFSGLQFPNYSSELNVNALELDDSALYLCASSLGGPNPSETQYFGPGTRLLVL.

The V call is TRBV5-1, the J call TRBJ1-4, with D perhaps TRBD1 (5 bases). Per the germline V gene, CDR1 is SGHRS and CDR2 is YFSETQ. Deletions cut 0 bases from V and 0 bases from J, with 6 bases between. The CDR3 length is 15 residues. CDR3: CASSLAGTTNEKLFF. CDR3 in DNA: TGCGCCAGCAGCTTGGCAGGGACAACTAATGAAAAACTGTTTTTT.

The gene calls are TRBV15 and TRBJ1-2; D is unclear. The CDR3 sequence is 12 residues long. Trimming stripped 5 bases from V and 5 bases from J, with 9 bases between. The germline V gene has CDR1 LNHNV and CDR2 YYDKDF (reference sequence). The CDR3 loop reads CATSARQYGYTF. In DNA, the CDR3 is TGTGCCACCAGCGCCCGTCAATATGGCTACACCTTC.

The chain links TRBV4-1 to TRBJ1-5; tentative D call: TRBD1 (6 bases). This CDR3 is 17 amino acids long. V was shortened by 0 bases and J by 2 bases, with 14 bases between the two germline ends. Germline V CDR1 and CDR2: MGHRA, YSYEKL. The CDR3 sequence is CASSQDLGGGRNQPQHF. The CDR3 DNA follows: TGCGCCAGCAGCCAAGATTTGGGGGGCGGTCGCAATCAGCCCCAGCATTTT.

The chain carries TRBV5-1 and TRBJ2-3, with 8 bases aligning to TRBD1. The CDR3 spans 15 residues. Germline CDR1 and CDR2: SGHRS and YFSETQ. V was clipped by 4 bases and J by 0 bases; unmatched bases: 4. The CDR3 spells CASSKGQGSTDTQYF. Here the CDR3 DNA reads TGCGCCAGCAGCAAAGGACAGGGAAGCACAGATACGCAGTATTTT.

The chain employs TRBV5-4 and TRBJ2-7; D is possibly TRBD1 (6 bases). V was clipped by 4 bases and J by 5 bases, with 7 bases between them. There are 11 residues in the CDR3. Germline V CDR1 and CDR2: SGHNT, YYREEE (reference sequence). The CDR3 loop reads CASSRTDEQYF. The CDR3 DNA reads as TGTGCCAGCAGCCGGACAGACGAGCAGTACTTC.

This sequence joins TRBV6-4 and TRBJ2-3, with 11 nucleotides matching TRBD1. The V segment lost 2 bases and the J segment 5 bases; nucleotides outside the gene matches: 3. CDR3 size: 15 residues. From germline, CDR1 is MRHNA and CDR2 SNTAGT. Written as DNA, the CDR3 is TGTGCCAGCAGTGACCGGGACAGGGGGTTAGATACGCAGTATTTT. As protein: CASSDRDRGLDTQYF.

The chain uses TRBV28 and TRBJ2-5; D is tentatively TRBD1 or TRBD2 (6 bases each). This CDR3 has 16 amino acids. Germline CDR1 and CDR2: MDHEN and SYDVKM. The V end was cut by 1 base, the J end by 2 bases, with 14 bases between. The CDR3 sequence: CASSLFPRGTQETQYF. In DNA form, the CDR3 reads TGTGCCAGCAGTTTATTTCCCCGGGGGACACAAGAGACCCAGTACTTC.

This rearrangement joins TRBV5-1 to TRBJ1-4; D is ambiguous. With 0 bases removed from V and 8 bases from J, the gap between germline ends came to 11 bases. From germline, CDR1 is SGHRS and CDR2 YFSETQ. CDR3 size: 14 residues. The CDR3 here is CASSLDPGEEKLFF. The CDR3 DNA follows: TGCGCCAGCAGCTTGGACCCCGGGGAAGAAAAACTGTTTTTT.

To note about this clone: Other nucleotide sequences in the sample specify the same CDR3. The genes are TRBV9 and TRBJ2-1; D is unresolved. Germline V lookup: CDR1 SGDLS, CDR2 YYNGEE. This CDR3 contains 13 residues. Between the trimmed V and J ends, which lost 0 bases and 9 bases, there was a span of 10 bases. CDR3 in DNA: TGTGCCAGCAGCGTAGTCGGAGCTTCTGAGCAGTTCTTC. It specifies CASSVVGASEQFF.

This CDR3 reads CASTLRGQPQHF. The CDR3 region has the DNA TGTGCCAGCACACTTCGAGGCCAGCCCCAGCATTTT. The chain recombines TRBV28 with TRBJ1-5; D not certain. The CDR3 sequence is 12 residues long. The V gene's germline CDR1 is MDHEN and CDR2 SYDVKM. The ends were cut back, 7 bases at V and 7 bases at J, with 11 bases in the middle.

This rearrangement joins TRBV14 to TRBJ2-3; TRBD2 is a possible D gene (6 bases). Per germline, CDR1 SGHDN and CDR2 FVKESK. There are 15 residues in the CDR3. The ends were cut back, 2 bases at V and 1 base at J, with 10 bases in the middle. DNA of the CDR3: TGTGCCAGCAGCCAAACTAGCTACGGCACAGATACGCAGTATTTT. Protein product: CASSQTSYGTDTQYF.

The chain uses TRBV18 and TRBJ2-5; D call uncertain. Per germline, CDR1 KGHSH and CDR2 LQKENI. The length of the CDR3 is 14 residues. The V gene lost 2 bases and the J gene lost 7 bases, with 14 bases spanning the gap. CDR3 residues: CASSPERLRGTQYF. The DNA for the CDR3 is TGTGCCAGCTCACCAGAAAGGTTACGTGGGACCCAGTACTTC. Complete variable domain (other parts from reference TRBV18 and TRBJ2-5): NAGVMQNPRHLVRRRGQEARLRCSPMKGHSHVYWYRQLPEEGLKFMVYLQKENIIDESGMPKERFSAEFPKEGPSILRIQQVVRGDSAAYFCASSPERLRGTQYFGPGTRLLVL.

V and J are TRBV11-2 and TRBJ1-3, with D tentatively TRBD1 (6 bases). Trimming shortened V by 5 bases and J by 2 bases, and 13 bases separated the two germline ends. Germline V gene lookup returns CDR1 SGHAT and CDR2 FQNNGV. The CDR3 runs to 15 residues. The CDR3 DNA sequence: TGTGCCAGCAGCCTTAGTCACAGGGCTGGAAACACCATATATTTT. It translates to CASSLSHRAGNTIYF.

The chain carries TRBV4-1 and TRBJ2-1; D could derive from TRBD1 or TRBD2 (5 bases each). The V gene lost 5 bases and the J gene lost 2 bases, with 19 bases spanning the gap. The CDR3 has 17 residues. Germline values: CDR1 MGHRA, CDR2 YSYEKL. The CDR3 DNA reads TGCGCCAGCAGCTACAACGGCCAGGGAGCAGCCTACAATGAGCAGTTCTTC. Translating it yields CASSYNGQGAAYNEQFF.

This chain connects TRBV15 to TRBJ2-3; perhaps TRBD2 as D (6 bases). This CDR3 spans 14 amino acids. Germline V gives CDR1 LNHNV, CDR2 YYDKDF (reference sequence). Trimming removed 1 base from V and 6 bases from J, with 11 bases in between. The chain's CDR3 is CATSRGTSFDTQYF. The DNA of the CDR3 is TGTGCCACCAGCAGAGGAACTAGCTTCGATACGCAGTATTTT.

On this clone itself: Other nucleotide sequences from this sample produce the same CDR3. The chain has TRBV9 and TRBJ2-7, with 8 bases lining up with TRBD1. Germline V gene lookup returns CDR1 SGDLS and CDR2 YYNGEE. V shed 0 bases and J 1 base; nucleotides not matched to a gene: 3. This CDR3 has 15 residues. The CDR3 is CASSVAGQGSYEQYF. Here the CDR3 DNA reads TGTGCCAGCAGCGTAGCCGGACAGGGATCCTACGAGCAGTACTTC. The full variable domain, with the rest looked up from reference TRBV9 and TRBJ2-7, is DSGVTQTPKHLITATGQRVTLRCSPRSGDLSVYWYQQSLDQGLQFLIQYYNGEERAKGNILERFSAQQFPDLHSELNLSSLELGDSALYFCASSVAGQGSYEQYFGPGTRLTVT.

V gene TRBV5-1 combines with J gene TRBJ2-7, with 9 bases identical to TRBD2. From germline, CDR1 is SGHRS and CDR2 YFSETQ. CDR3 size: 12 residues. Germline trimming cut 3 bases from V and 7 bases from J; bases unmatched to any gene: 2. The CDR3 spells CASSYLAGEQYF. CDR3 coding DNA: TGCGCCAGCAGCTACCTAGCGGGGGAGCAGTACTTC. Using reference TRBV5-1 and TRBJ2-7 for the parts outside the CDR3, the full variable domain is KAGVTQTPRYLIKTRGQQVTLSCSPISGHRSVSWYQQTPGQGLQFLFEYFSETQRNKGNFPGRFSGRQFSNSRSEMNVSTLELGDSALYLCASSYLAGEQYFGPGTRLTVT.

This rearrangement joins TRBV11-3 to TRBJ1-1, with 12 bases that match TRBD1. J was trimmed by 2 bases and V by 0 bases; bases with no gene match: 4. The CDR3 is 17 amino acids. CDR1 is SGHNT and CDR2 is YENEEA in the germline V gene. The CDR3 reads CASSLEGQGAGNTEAFF. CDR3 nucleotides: TGTGCCAGCAGCTTAGAGGGACAGGGGGCCGGAAACACTGAAGCTTTCTTT.

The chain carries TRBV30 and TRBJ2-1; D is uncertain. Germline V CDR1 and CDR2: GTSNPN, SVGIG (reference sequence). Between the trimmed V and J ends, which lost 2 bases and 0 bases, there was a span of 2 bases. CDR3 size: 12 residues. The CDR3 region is CAWSPSYNEQFF. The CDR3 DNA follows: TGTGCCTGGAGTCCCTCCTACAATGAGCAGTTCTTC. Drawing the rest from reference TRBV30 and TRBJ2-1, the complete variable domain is SQTIHQWPATLVQPVGSPLSLECTVEGTSNPNLYWYRQAAGRGLQLLFYSVGIGQISSEVPQNLSASRPQDRQFILSSKKLLLSDSGFYLCAWSPSYNEQFFGPGTRLTVL.

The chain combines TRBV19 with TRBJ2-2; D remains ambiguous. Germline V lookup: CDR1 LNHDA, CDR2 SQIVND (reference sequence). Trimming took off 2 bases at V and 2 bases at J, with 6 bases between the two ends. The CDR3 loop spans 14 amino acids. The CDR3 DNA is TGTGCCAGTAGTATAAGTCACAACACCGGGGAGCTGTTTTTT. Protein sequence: CASSISHNTGELFF.

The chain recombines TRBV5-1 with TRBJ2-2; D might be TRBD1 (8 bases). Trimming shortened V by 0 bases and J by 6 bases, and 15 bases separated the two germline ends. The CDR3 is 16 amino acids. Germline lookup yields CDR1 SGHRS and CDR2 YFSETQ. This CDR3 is CASSLVGQGGAGELFF. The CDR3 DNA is TGCGCCAGCAGCTTGGTTGGACAGGGAGGGGCCGGGGAGCTGTTTTTT.

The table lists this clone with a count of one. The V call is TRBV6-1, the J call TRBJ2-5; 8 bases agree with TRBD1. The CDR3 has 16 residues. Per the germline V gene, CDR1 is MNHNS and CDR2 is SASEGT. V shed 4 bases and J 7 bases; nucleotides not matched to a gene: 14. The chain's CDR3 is CASSAGQGSFVTTQYF. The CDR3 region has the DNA TGTGCCAGCAGTGCAGGACAGGGTAGTTTTGTTACGACCCAGTACTTC.

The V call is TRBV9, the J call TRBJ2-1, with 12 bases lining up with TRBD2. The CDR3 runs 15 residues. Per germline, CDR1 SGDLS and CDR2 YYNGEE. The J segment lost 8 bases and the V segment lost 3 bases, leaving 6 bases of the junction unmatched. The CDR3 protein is CASSAGLAGRDEQFF. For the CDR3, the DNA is TGTGCCAGCAGCGCCGGACTAGCGGGGAGGGATGAGCAGTTCTTC.

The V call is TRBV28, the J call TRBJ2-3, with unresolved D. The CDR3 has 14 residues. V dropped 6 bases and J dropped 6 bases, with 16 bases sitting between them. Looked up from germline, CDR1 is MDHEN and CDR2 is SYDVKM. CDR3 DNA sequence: TGTGCCAGCAGCCACGGTCGGGTCGCCGATACGCAGTATTTT. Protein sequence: CASSHGRVADTQYF.

The CDR3 DNA is TGTGCCAGCTCACCGATAGCAGGTCCGACTAATGAAAAACTGTTTTTT. This encodes CASSPIAGPTNEKLFF. This chain uses TRBV18 with TRBJ1-4; D unresolved. Per germline, CDR1 KGHSH and CDR2 LQKENI. Trimming cost V 3 bases and J 2 bases, with 13 bases left between them. This CDR3 has 16 residues.

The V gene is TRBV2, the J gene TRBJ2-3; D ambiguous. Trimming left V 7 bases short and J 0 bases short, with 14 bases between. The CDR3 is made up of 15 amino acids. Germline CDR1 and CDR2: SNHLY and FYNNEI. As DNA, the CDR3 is TGTGCCAGCATGGATCCGGGTACTAGCACAGATACGCAGTATTTT. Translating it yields CASMDPGTSTDTQYF. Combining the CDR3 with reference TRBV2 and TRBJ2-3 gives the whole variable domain EPEVTQTPSHQVTQMGQEVILRCVPISNHLYFYWYRQILGQKVEFLVSFYNNEISEKSEIFDDQFSVERPDGSNFTLKIRSTKLEDSAMYFCASMDPGTSTDTQYFGPGTRLTVL.